This passage covers 26 T cell receptor beta chains from one sample sequenced in a study of beta chain features in type 1 diabetes. The study, taken as a whole, reports: Moderately but significantly shorter TCRB CDR3s were found in Type 1 diabetes patients in all four CD4+ subsets.

No antigen is known for these receptors. Of the isolated RNA, all was reverse transcribed, and so the sequenced material was expressed TCRB transcripts. Repertoires were generated with immunoSEQ multiplex PCR, while TCRdb's copy carries only in-frame clones and drops some. The data show 550,000 to 850,000 clones, around an eighth seen once. Material: naive CD4+ T cells from blood. The receptors originated from a man between 18 and 35 years old with type 1 diabetes.

The chain is built from TRBV5-1 and TRBJ2-3; D is possibly TRBD2 (7 bases). V was shortened by 4 bases and J by 4 bases, with 19 bases between the two germline ends. CDR3 length equals 16 residues. Germline V CDR1 and CDR2: SGHRS, YFSETQ. CDR3 in DNA: TGCGCCAGCAGCGGAGTAGGCGGGGGCGGTGCAGATACGCAGTATTTT. Amino acid sequence: CASSGVGGGGADTQYF.

This clone was seen a handful of times. V and J are TRBV6-6 and TRBJ2-5; D possibly uses TRBD1 or TRBD2 (5 bases each). The CDR3 consists of 12 residues. CDR1 is MNHNY, CDR2 SVGAGI, per germline (reference sequence). V was shortened by 6 bases and J by 1 base, with 6 bases between the two germline ends. The chain's CDR3 is CASSGTQETQYF. The CDR3 DNA is TGTGCCAGCAGCGGGACCCAAGAGACCCAGTACTTC.

This clone was detected only a few times. The chain couples TRBV6-5 to TRBJ2-7; 8 bases align to TRBD2. Per germline, CDR1 MNHEY and CDR2 SVGAGI. V shed 6 bases and J 2 bases; nucleotides not matched to a gene: 6. The CDR3 covers 14 residues. The CDR3 here is CASSTRGGPYEQYF. The CDR3, as DNA: TGTGCCAGCAGCACCCGGGGGGGACCCTACGAGCAGTACTTC.

The chain carries TRBV6-5 and TRBJ1-2, with no clear D. The ends were cut back, 2 bases at V and 4 bases at J, with 8 bases in the middle. The CDR3 contains 13 residues. CDR1 is MNHEY and CDR2 is SVGAGI in the germline V gene. The CDR3 region is CASSYRPPYGYTF. In DNA, the CDR3 is TGTGCCAGCAGTTACAGGCCCCCCTATGGCTACACCTTC.

This clone was recorded a few times. V is TRBV18 and J is TRBJ1-3, with no clear D. Trimming took off 2 bases at V and 1 base at J, with 9 bases between the two ends. Germline lookup yields CDR1 KGHSH and CDR2 LQKENI. This CDR3 comprises 15 residues. CDR3: CASSPISLSGNTIYF. In DNA, the CDR3 is TGTGCCAGCTCACCAATCAGTTTGTCTGGAAACACCATATATTTT.

In its sample, this clone was seen a few times. A read error may produce the germline difference seen at one junction end. V and J are TRBV25-1 and TRBJ2-3; D gene unclear. The CDR3 has 15 residues. Germline V gives CDR1 MGHDK, CDR2 SYGVNS. The CDR3 DNA follows: TGTGCAAGCATGGGTCAACGAGATTTCACAGATACGCAGTATTTT. The encoded protein is CASMGQRDFTDTQYF.

On this clone itself: Other DNA sequences within the sample encode an identical CDR3. The genes are TRBV29-1 and TRBJ1-3, with a weak D call TRBD1 (5 bases). Germline CDR1 is SQVTM and CDR2 is ANQGSEA. V was trimmed by 6 bases and J by 0 bases, leaving 6 bases between them. This CDR3 is built from 12 residues. The DNA for the CDR3 is TGCAGCGTGCAGGGCTCTGGAAACACCATATATTTT. Its protein is CSVQGSGNTIYF.

This clone was observed a few times. The V and J genes are TRBV30 and TRBJ2-5, with D unresolved. Trimming cost V 1 base and J 3 bases, with 3 bases left between them. Germline lookup yields CDR1 GTSNPN and CDR2 SVGIG (reference sequence). The CDR3 loop spans 11 amino acids. The CDR3 nucleotides read TGTGCCTGGAGTGGGAAAGAGACCCAGTACTTC. Translating it yields CAWSGKETQYF. The full variable domain, with the rest looked up from reference TRBV30 and TRBJ2-5, is SQTIHQWPATLVQPVGSPLSLECTVEGTSNPNLYWYRQAAGRGLQLLFYSVGIGQISSEVPQNLSASRPQDRQFILSSKKLLLSDSGFYLCAWSGKETQYFGPGTRLLVL.

This clone came up a few times. The DNA for the CDR3 is TGTGCCAGCAGTCCTCAGGGAGTTGATGAAAAACTGTTTTTT. This gives the protein CASSPQGVDEKLFF. V usage is TRBV27 and J usage is TRBJ1-4, with D tentatively TRBD1 (5 bases). This CDR3 spans 14 amino acids. Germline lookup yields CDR1 MNHEY and CDR2 SMNVEV (reference sequence). Between the trimmed V and J ends, which lost 5 bases and 6 bases, there was a span of 13 bases.

This clone was recorded a few times. V is TRBV30 and J is TRBJ1-1; the match to TRBD1 covers 8 bases. Germline V gives CDR1 GTSNPN, CDR2 SVGIG (reference sequence). V trimming: 5 bases; J trimming: 2 bases; junction bases outside the gene matches: 7. CDR3 length: 14 residues. CDR3: CAWRSGQGNTEAFF. Here the CDR3 DNA reads TGTGCCTGGCGCTCTGGACAGGGCAACACTGAAGCTTTCTTT.

In this sample, this clone turned up a few times. The genes are TRBV7-9 and TRBJ1-2; D is possibly TRBD1 (6 bases). The CDR3 is made up of 15 amino acids. Germline lookup yields CDR1 SEHNR and CDR2 FQNEAQ (reference sequence). Trimming left V 4 bases short and J 2 bases short, with 14 bases between. The CDR3 nucleotides read TGTGCCAGCAGCTACCCGCAGGGGTTGAACTATGGCTACACCTTC. Its protein is CASSYPQGLNYGYTF.

The gene calls are TRBV6-6 and TRBJ2-5, with D uncertain. This CDR3 contains 12 residues. Trimming removed 8 bases at V and 2 bases at J, with 9 bases between. Germline V gene sequence: CDR1 MNHNY, CDR2 SVGAGI (reference sequence). The CDR3 DNA is TGTGCCAGCTCTCGGATACAAGAGACCCAGTACTTC. It is translated as CASSRIQETQYF.

The chain couples TRBV5-1 to TRBJ2-2; 7 nucleotides match TRBD1. CDR1 is SGHRS, CDR2 YFSETQ, per germline. Trimming at V came to 3 bases and at J to 1 base, leaving 6 bases not matched to a gene. The CDR3 is made up of 16 amino acids. For the CDR3, the DNA is TGCGCCAGCAGCTCTACCGGGACAGTGAACACCGGGGAGCTGTTTTTT. Residues: CASSSTGTVNTGELFF. The full variable domain, with the rest looked up from reference TRBV5-1 and TRBJ2-2, is KAGVTQTPRYLIKTRGQQVTLSCSPISGHRSVSWYQQTPGQGLQFLFEYFSETQRNKGNFPGRFSGRQFSNSRSEMNVSTLELGDSALYLCASSSTGTVNTGELFFGEGSRLTVL.

This clone was observed a few times. V usage is TRBV11-1 and J usage is TRBJ2-3; D gene uncertain. V gave up 5 bases and J gave up 8 bases, with 11 bases separating them. The CDR3 contains 12 residues. Germline CDR1 SGHAT, CDR2 FQDESV (reference sequence). CDR3 amino acids: CASSPERGTQYF. CDR3 DNA: TGTGCCAGCAGCCCAGAGCGAGGTACGCAGTATTTT.

This clone was observed a few times. The sample holds other DNA sequences that translate to the same CDR3. CDR3 nucleotide sequence: TGCAGTGCCAGCCCCCCCTACGAGCAGTACTTC. This codes for CSASPPYEQYF. The V and J genes are TRBV20-1 and TRBJ2-7, with no clear D. The CDR3 contains 11 residues. Per the germline V gene, CDR1 is DFQATT and CDR2 is SNEGSKA (reference sequence). V shed 6 bases and J shed 2 bases, with 8 bases lying between them.

This clone was detected only a few times. The chain has TRBV7-9 and TRBJ1-5, with TRBD1 as a possible D gene (5 bases). V shed 7 bases and J shed 7 bases, with 11 bases lying between them. CDR3 length equals 12 residues. Germline V gene data show CDR1 as SEHNR and CDR2 as FQNEAQ (reference sequence). CDR3 sequence reads: CASTPGRQPQHF. The CDR3 bases are TGTGCCAGCACTCCAGGGAGGCAGCCCCAGCATTTT.

In this sample, this clone turned up a few times. V gene TRBV6-5 combines with J gene TRBJ2-3, with 7 bases matching TRBD2. Germline values: CDR1 MNHEY, CDR2 SVGAGI. The CDR3 has 14 residues. V lost 2 bases and J lost 1; bases outside the gene matches: 0. The CDR3 spells CASSYAGGTDTQYF. The CDR3 nucleotides read TGTGCCAGCAGTTACGCGGGGGGCACAGATACGCAGTATTTT.

The chain recombines TRBV14 with TRBJ2-4; 8 positions agree with TRBD1. There are 20 residues in the CDR3. Germline V gene data show CDR1 as SGHDN and CDR2 as FVKESK. J lost 3 bases, V lost 1 base, and 17 bases had no gene match. CDR3 sequence reads: CASSQGPFVQGARGKNIQYF. CDR3 coding DNA: TGTGCCAGCAGCCAAGGCCCCTTTGTCCAGGGGGCGAGGGGCAAAAACATTCAGTACTTC.

The chain recombines TRBV5-4 with TRBJ2-7; weak D call: TRBD2 (5 bases). The CDR3 length is 13 residues. The V gene's germline CDR1 is SGHNT and CDR2 YYREEE (reference sequence). The V end was cut by 4 bases, the J end by 7 bases, with 15 bases between. The CDR3 loop is CASSLGLDWEQYF. The CDR3 region has the DNA TGTGCCAGCAGCCTCGGACTGGACTGGGAGCAGTACTTC.

This clone was counted a few times. V gene TRBV28 combines with J gene TRBJ1-1, with D tentatively TRBD1 (5 bases). V shed 3 bases and J shed 10 bases, with 9 bases lying between them. The CDR3 has 11 amino acids. CDR1 MDHEN and CDR2 SYDVKM come from the germline V gene. The CDR3 loop is CASSLGRAAFF. CDR3 in DNA: TGTGCCAGCAGTTTGGGCAGGGCAGCTTTCTTT.

This clone turned up a few times. The chain combines TRBV30 with TRBJ1-2; TRBD1 matches 7 bases. The CDR3 spans 12 residues. With 1 base clipped from V and 11 bases from J, the junction kept 7 bases outside the gene matches. The V gene's germline CDR1 is GTSNPN and CDR2 SVGIG (reference sequence). CDR3 amino acids: CAWSGQGEKYTF. The CDR3 DNA sequence: TGTGCCTGGAGTGGGCAGGGGGAAAAATACACCTTC.

This clone was recorded a few times. This CDR3 is also generated by other DNA sequences in the sample. The CDR3 nucleotides read TGTGCCAGCAGCGTCACAGATACGCAGTATTTT. Translating it yields CASSVTDTQYF. This sequence joins TRBV2 and TRBJ2-3; D not resolved. V was shortened by 6 bases and J by 2 bases, with 3 bases between the two germline ends. Germline V gives CDR1 SNHLY, CDR2 FYNNEI. This CDR3 is built from 11 residues.

The genes are TRBV11-2 and TRBJ1-2; D is unclear. CDR3 size: 15 residues. Trimming stripped 1 base from V and 4 bases from J, with 13 bases between. CDR1 SGHAT and CDR2 FQNNGV come from the germline V gene. This CDR3 is CASSLVPGWVYGYTF. DNA for the CDR3: TGTGCCAGCAGCTTAGTTCCGGGGTGGGTCTATGGCTACACCTTC.

The V call is TRBV25-1, the J call TRBJ2-6; 9 bases fit TRBD1. Germline V gene data show CDR1 as MGHDK and CDR2 as SYGVNS. Unmatched junction bases numbered 5, after V lost 5 bases and J lost 0 bases. The CDR3 is 17 amino acids. CDR3 region: CASSPGQGVSGANVLTF. In DNA form, the CDR3 reads TGTGCCAGCAGTCCGGGACAGGGCGTCTCTGGGGCCAACGTCCTGACTTTC.

In this sample, this clone turned up a few times. V is TRBV7-9 and J is TRBJ2-2, with D perhaps TRBD2 (6 bases). CDR3 size: 16 residues. Trimming took 6 bases from V and 1 from J, leaving 15 bases between them. Germline V gene lookup returns CDR1 SEHNR and CDR2 FQNEAQ (reference sequence). The CDR3 protein is CASSRGSGVNTGELFF. DNA for the CDR3: TGTGCCAGCAGTCGAGGCTCGGGGGTGAACACCGGGGAGCTGTTTTTT.

The rearrangement links TRBV30 to TRBJ2-1; 8 bases agree with TRBD2. V was clipped by 6 bases and J by 9 bases; unmatched bases: 10. This CDR3 is built from 13 residues. Germline values: CDR1 GTSNPN, CDR2 SVGIG (reference sequence). The CDR3 coding sequence is TGTGCCTGTACCGGTCTAGCGGGCGGTGAGCAGTTCTTC. Translated: CACTGLAGGEQFF.